This record concerns one TCR beta chain sequence. The antigen is not known. The data are from a study of cytomegalovirus exposure and HLA in healthy donors. Study context: Within the Caucasian-associated ancestry cluster were approximately 77% of the roughly 360 genotyped donors. Study-wide findings and caveats: Certain indistinguishable V segments, among them TRBV6-2 and TRBV6-3, were excluded. Fewer N-insertions than the 666-donor mean were reportedly shown by an Asian-associated ancestry cluster in a later analysis.

Donors likely had unrecorded immune exposures despite being nominally healthy when sampled. The CDR3 contains 15 residues. After removal of 4 bases from V and 5 bases from J, the junction contained 7 bases not matched to a gene. The germline V gene encodes CDR1 SGHTA and CDR2 FQGTGA. It was with 60 Vbeta and 13 Jbeta primers that the PCR ran. TCRdb's table, derived via immunoSEQ multiplex PCR, lists solely in-frame clones and lacks some. The sample lists about 150,000 clones, approximately 70% seen once, with about 1.5% in the top ten. The rearrangement joins TRBV7-3 to TRBJ2-7; 11 nucleotides align to TRBD2. Sequencing was performed on PBMCs. The receptor's source is a human donor in good health. The CDR3 spells CASSSTSGTKDEQYF. The CDR3 nucleotides read TGTGCCAGCAGCTCGACTAGCGGGACGAAGGACGAGCAGTACTTC.